This TCR beta chain was found in a study of beta chain features in type 1 diabetes. This clone was counted between two and nine times. Expressed TCRB transcripts were sequenced, since all the RNA that had been isolated was reverse transcribed. Measured with immunoSEQ multiplex PCR; TCRdb has only the in-frame clones, and not every one. The data contain tens of thousands of clones, under 35% of them seen just once; the ten biggest clones take up over 0.35%. The origin of this receptor is a woman between 18 and 29 years old in good health. Sequences were obtained from stem cell memory CD4+ T cells from blood.

The CDR3 reads CASITLGQGAGQPQHF. CDR3 nucleotides: TGTGCCAGCATCACACTCGGACAGGGGGCGGGTCAGCCCCAGCATTTT. The genes are TRBV28 and TRBJ1-5, with TRBD1 matching 11 bases. From germline, CDR1 is MDHEN and CDR2 SYDVKM. The CDR3 is 16 amino acids. V gave up 7 bases and J gave up 6 bases; unmatched junction bases: 11. Full variable domain (rest looked up from reference TRBV28 and TRBJ1-5): DVKVTQSSRYLVKRTGEKVFLECVQDMDHENMFWYRQDPGLGLRLIYFSYDVKMKEKGDIPEGYSVSREKKERFSLILESASTNQTSMYLCASITLGQGAGQPQHFGDGTRLSIL.